The entry that follows covers one T cell receptor beta chain sequence. Antigen specificity is unknown. The same CDR3 is also encoded by other DNA sequences in this sample. PCR amplification relied on 60 Vbeta primers (plus 13 Jbeta primers). Profiling relied on immunoSEQ multiplex PCR, and the TCRdb table lists in-frame clones only, not all of them. There are 100,000 to 150,000 clones in the sample; roughly 76% occur only once, and less than 15% lies in the top ten. This specimen comes from a study of cytomegalovirus exposure and HLA in healthy donors. General study results and limits: A highly shared variant cluster was judged a likely technical artifact.

The V end lost 4 bases, the J end lost 9 bases, and 19 bases lay between the germline ends. The CDR3 covers 14 residues. Germline assignment: CDR1 GTSNPN and CDR2 SVGIG (reference sequence). The chain joins TRBV30 to TRBJ1-5; tentatively, D is TRBD1 (6 bases). This clonotype was sampled from a woman aged 55-70 years in good health and CMV-seropositive. The specimen was PBMCs. DNA for the CDR3: TGTGCCTGGACACCGGGACACGATAAGGGGCCCCAGCATTTT. Amino acid sequence: CAWTPGHDKGPQHF.